What follows are 21 T cell receptor beta chains derived from one specimen sequenced in a study of cytomegalovirus exposure and HLA in healthy donors. Researchers ran the PCR with 60 Vbeta and 13 Jbeta primers. Generated by immunoSEQ multiplex PCR, the TCRdb table keeps only in-frame clones and is missing some. This sample has 300,000 or so clones; 70% to 90% occur once, and the top ten carry about 2%. Sequences were obtained from PBMCs. The receptors here all came from a woman in her thirties or forties in good health and CMV-seropositive.

The count of this clone is one. V and J are TRBV2 and TRBJ2-1; D may be TRBD1 (6 bases). The germline gives CDR1 SNHLY, CDR2 FYNNEI. The V gene lost 2 bases and the J gene lost 10 bases, with 9 bases spanning the gap. The CDR3 is 12 amino acids. CDR3 nucleotides: TGTGCCAGCAGTGAAACAGGGTGGGAGCAGTTCTTC. Translating gives CASSETGWEQFF.

This clone was observed a handful of times. The chain joins TRBV30 to TRBJ2-1; 9 nucleotides align to TRBD2. The length of the CDR3 is 13 residues. Germline V gene lookup returns CDR1 GTSNPN and CDR2 SVGIG (reference sequence). The V gene end was trimmed by 4 bases and the J gene end by 8 bases; junction bases not matched to a gene: 6. Here the CDR3 reads CAWNLAGEDEQFF. The CDR3 nucleotides read TGTGCCTGGAATTTAGCGGGAGAGGATGAGCAGTTCTTC. The whole variable domain, remainder taken from reference TRBV30 and TRBJ2-1, is SQTIHQWPATLVQPVGSPLSLECTVEGTSNPNLYWYRQAAGRGLQLLFYSVGIGQISSEVPQNLSASRPQDRQFILSSKKLLLSDSGFYLCAWNLAGEDEQFFGPGTRLTVL.

The chain joins TRBV30 to TRBJ1-5; D is ambiguous. The CDR3 contains 12 residues. Deletions cut 2 bases from V and 11 bases from J, with 13 bases between. The V gene's germline CDR1 is GTSNPN and CDR2 SVGIG (reference sequence). The CDR3 sequence: CAWSTISGAQHF. DNA for the CDR3: TGTGCCTGGAGTACCATCAGCGGGGCCCAGCATTTT.

The J gene is TRBJ1-1, the V gene TRBV27; 9 bases are shared with TRBD1. The junction had 5 bases not matched to a gene; V was cut back by 8 bases and J by 4 bases. The CDR3 spans 13 residues. CDR1 and CDR2 (germline): MNHEY, SMNVEV (reference sequence). CDR3 coding DNA: TGTGCCAGCGGGACAGGGAGAAGCACTGAAGCTTTCTTT. Protein product: CASGTGRSTEAFF.

In this sample, this clone turned up once. The rearrangement links TRBV30 to TRBJ1-1, with unresolved D. The CDR3 is 13 residues long. Between the trimmed V and J ends, which lost 3 bases and 3 bases, there was a span of 11 bases. Germline V gives CDR1 GTSNPN, CDR2 SVGIG (reference sequence). This CDR3 is CAWRSDADTEAFF. CDR3 DNA sequence: TGTGCCTGGAGGTCAGATGCGGACACTGAAGCTTTCTTT.

Only one count was recorded for this clone. The sample holds other DNA sequences that translate to the same CDR3. CDR3 sequence reads: CASRGTSGSYNEQFF. The CDR3, as DNA: TGTGCCAGCAGAGGGACTAGCGGCTCCTACAATGAGCAGTTCTTC. This chain joins TRBV2 and TRBJ2-1, with 11 bases that match TRBD2. The CDR3 runs to 15 residues. The V gene's germline CDR1 is SNHLY and CDR2 FYNNEI. Germline trimming cut 6 bases from V and 0 bases from J; bases unmatched to any gene: 1.

This sequence joins TRBV11-3 and TRBJ2-1, with unresolved D. The CDR3 covers 14 residues. Germline CDR1 is SGHNT and CDR2 is YENEEA. With 1 base removed from V and 3 bases from J, the gap between germline ends came to 7 bases. CDR3 nucleotides: TGTGCCAGCAGCTTAGGTCGGAGCTACAATGAGCAGTTCTTC. Translating it yields CASSLGRSYNEQFF.

The J gene is TRBJ2-1, the V gene TRBV7-3; no clear D. In germline, CDR1 is SGHTA, CDR2 FQGTGA. V was clipped by 0 bases and J by 0 bases, with 12 bases between them. This CDR3 has 17 amino acids. The CDR3, as DNA: TGTGCCAGCAGCTTAACCTCAGGCTTAAGCTCCTACAATGAGCAGTTCTTC. Its protein product is CASSLTSGLSSYNEQFF.

The chain employs TRBV28 and TRBJ2-7; 9 nucleotides match TRBD2. The CDR3 has 15 residues. Germline-derived CDR1 and CDR2 are MDHEN and SYDVKM. The junction had 11 bases not matched to a gene; V was cut back by 7 bases and J by 4 bases. DNA for the CDR3: TGTGCCAGCACCACGATGGGGCTAGCGGGATACGAGCAGTACTTC. Its translation is CASTTMGLAGYEQYF.

The V call is TRBV4-1, the J call TRBJ1-1; 7 nucleotides line up with TRBD1. This CDR3 comprises 20 residues. The V and J ends lost 0 bases and 5 bases, in that order; junction bases with no gene match: 21. The germline gives CDR1 MGHRA, CDR2 YSYEKL. This CDR3 is CASSQDRGIVGTGDGTEAFF. DNA of the CDR3: TGCGCCAGCAGCCAAGATCGCGGTATCGTGGGTACAGGGGACGGTACTGAAGCTTTCTTT.

The chain carries TRBV14 and TRBJ2-2; D is undetermined. CDR3 length: 17 residues. The V and J ends lost 1 base and 4 bases respectively, with 16 bases between them. The germline CDR1 and CDR2 sequences are SGHDN and FVKESK. CDR3 protein: CASSQARGQPSTGELFF. The CDR3 region has the DNA TGTGCCAGCAGCCAAGCACGTGGGCAGCCCAGCACCGGGGAGCTGTTTTTT.

The rearrangement links TRBV4-3 to TRBJ2-7, with 9 bases fitting TRBD1. The CDR3 is made up of 15 amino acids. CDR1 is LGHNA, CDR2 YSLEER, per germline. After removal of 4 bases from V and 5 bases from J, the junction contained 9 bases not matched to a gene. The CDR3 coding sequence is TGCGCCAGCAGCCCCCGGACAGGGGTTTACGACGAGCAGTACTTC. Translating gives CASSPRTGVYDEQYF.

The chain has TRBV7-2 and TRBJ2-1, with D unclear. V lost 4 bases and J lost 9, with 10 bases in between. The CDR3 has 12 amino acids. CDR1 and CDR2 (germline): SGHTA, FQGNSA. CDR3 amino acids: CASSSSRSEQFF. DNA of the CDR3: TGTGCCAGCAGCTCGTCCCGCAGTGAGCAGTTCTTC.

V and J are TRBV7-3 and TRBJ2-3, with TRBD2 identical over 10 bases. This CDR3 spans 15 amino acids. V lost 3 bases to trimming and J lost 4 bases; unmatched junction nucleotides: 4. CDR1 is SGHTA and CDR2 is FQGTGA in the germline V gene. The CDR3: CASSLTSGLADTQYF. The CDR3 DNA sequence: TGTGCCAGCAGCTTGACTAGCGGGTTGGCAGATACGCAGTATTTT.

This clone was counted a few times. The CDR3 region has the DNA TGTGCCAGCAGCCGGACAGGGGATCAGCCCCAGCATTTT. This gives the protein CASSRTGDQPQHF. This sequence joins TRBV7-2 and TRBJ1-5; 9 bases are a match to TRBD1. Germline V gives CDR1 SGHTA, CDR2 FQGNSA. This CDR3 spans 13 amino acids. Losses at the gene ends were 5 bases for V and 5 bases for J; bases not matched to a gene: 1.

V is TRBV18 and J is TRBJ2-7, with 9 bases matching TRBD1. The trim removed 3 bases at V and 2 bases at J, leaving 5 bases unmatched. The CDR3 is 15 residues long. Per the germline V gene, CDR1 is KGHSH and CDR2 is LQKENI. This chain's CDR3 is CASSPGTGLTYEQYF. CDR3 bases: TGTGCCAGCTCACCCGGGACAGGGCTAACCTACGAGCAGTACTTC.

The chain employs TRBV6-6 and TRBJ2-1; possibly TRBD1 for D (5 bases). The CDR3 covers 16 residues. In germline, CDR1 is MNHNY, CDR2 SVGAGI (reference sequence). V lost 2 bases to trimming and J lost 4 bases, with 15 bases between them. The CDR3 loop reads CASSYIQAPHYNEQFF. In DNA form, the CDR3 reads TGTGCCAGCAGTTACATACAGGCCCCACATTACAATGAGCAGTTCTTC.

V is TRBV7-2 and J is TRBJ2-7, with no clear D. V was clipped by 3 bases and J by 1 base, with 7 bases between them. CDR1 is SGHTA, CDR2 FQGNSA, per germline. The CDR3 runs 13 residues. CDR3 region: CASSFGQSYEQYF. The DNA for the CDR3 is TGTGCCAGCAGCTTTGGGCAGTCCTACGAGCAGTACTTC.

On this clone: The identical CDR3 is also encoded by other nucleotide sequences in the sample. CDR3 amino acids: CASSLSRGETQYF. The DNA of the CDR3 is TGTGCCAGCAGCCTCTCTAGGGGGGAGACCCAGTACTTC. The chain combines TRBV9 with TRBJ2-5; D is perhaps TRBD1 (6 bases). V was cut by 4 bases and J by 5 bases, with 12 bases left in between. In germline, CDR1 is SGDLS, CDR2 YYNGEE. This CDR3 has 13 residues.

The V gene is TRBV28, the J gene TRBJ2-1; the D gene is possibly TRBD2 (6 bases). The germline V gene encodes CDR1 MDHEN and CDR2 SYDVKM. The V end was cut by 2 bases, the J end by 5 bases, with 13 bases between. CDR3 size: 15 residues. The CDR3 region is CASSLGGKRDNEQFF. The DNA of the CDR3 is TGTGCCAGCAGTTTAGGCGGGAAAAGGGACAATGAGCAGTTCTTC.

CDR3 region: CASSPMFVRGSGTQYF. Written as DNA, the CDR3 is TGTGCCAGCAGCCCGATGTTCGTTCGGGGGTCGGGGACCCAGTACTTC. The rearrangement links TRBV2 to TRBJ2-5; maybe TRBD2 (6 bases). Germline lookup yields CDR1 SNHLY and CDR2 FYNNEI. The CDR3 is 16 residues long. V was trimmed by 6 bases and J by 7 bases, leaving 24 bases between them.